This entry describes one TCR beta chain. This CDR3 contains 14 residues. The germline V gene has CDR1 LNHDA and CDR2 SQIVND (reference sequence). J gave up 7 bases and V 7 bases, and 5 bases lay outside the gene matches. The data derive from a study of control samples from healthy donors and cancer patients. Method: immunoSEQ multiplex PCR; TCRdb's copy keeps in-frame clones and lacks some. The sample gives about 150,000 clones, 93% of which show up once; under 2.5% is in the top ten. V gene TRBV19 combines with J gene TRBJ1-6; 9 bases map to TRBD1. This TCR came from a middle-aged man in good health. The specimen sequenced was blood. The CDR3 region is CASTRGQGNSPLHF. Written as DNA, the CDR3 is TGTGCCAGTACCCGAGGACAGGGGAATTCACCCCTCCACTTT.